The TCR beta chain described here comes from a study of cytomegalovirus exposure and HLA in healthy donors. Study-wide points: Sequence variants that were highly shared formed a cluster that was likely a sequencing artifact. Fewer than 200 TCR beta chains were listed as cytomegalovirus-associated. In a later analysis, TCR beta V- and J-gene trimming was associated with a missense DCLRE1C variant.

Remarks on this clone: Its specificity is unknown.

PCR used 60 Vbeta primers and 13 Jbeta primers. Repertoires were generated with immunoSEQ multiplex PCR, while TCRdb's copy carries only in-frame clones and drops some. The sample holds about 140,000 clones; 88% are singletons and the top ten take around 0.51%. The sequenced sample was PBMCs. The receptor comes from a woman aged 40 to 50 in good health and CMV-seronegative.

CDR3 bases: TGTGCCATCACCAAGACTAGCGGGGACGAACGGGACACCGGGGAGCTGTTTTTT. Translated: CAITKTSGDERDTGELFF. The gene calls are TRBV10-3 and TRBJ2-2; 11 bases align to TRBD2. Germline CDR1 ENHRY, CDR2 SYGVKD. The V segment lost 7 bases and the J segment 3 bases; nucleotides outside the gene matches: 13. This CDR3 has 18 residues.